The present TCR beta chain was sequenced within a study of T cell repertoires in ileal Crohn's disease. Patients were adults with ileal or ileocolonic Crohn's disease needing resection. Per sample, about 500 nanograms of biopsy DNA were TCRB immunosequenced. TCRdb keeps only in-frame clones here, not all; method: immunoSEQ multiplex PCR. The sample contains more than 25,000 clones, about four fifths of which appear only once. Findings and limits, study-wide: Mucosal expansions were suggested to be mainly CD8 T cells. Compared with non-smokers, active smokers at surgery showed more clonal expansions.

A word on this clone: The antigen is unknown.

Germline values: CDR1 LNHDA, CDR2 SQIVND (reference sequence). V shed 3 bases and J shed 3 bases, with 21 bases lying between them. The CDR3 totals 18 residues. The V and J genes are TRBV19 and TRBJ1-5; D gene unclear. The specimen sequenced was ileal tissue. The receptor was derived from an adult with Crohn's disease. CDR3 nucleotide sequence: TGTGCCAGTAGTATTAATCCGCGGCAGTCCGGCCACAATCAGCCCCAGCATTTT. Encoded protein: CASSINPRQSGHNQPQHF. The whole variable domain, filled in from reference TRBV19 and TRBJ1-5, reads DGGITQSPKYLFRKEGQNVTLSCEQNLNHDAMYWYRQDPGQGLRLIYYSQIVNDFQKGDIAEGYSVSREKKESFPLTVTSAQKNPTAFYLCASSINPRQSGHNQPQHFGDGTRLSIL.